This T cell receptor (beta chain) stems from a study of technical replicates of blood from several donors. After removal of 5 bases from V and 2 bases from J, the junction contained 6 bases not matched to a gene. The CDR3 contains 14 residues. Germline-derived CDR1 and CDR2 are MNHNY and SVGAGI (reference sequence). Repertoires were generated with immunoSEQ multiplex PCR, while TCRdb's copy carries only in-frame clones and drops some. In the table there are around 64,000 clones, just over 90% of which are singletons. This receptor was identified in a human donor in good health. Some clones in this sample may be carry-over from other donors' samples. Sequencing was performed on PBMCs. The gene calls are TRBV6-6 and TRBJ2-7; 7 bases agree with TRBD1. Here the CDR3 reads CASSTGQWAYEQYF. The CDR3 bases are TGTGCCAGCAGTACGGGACAGTGGGCCTACGAGCAGTACTTC.